The 30 T cell receptor beta chains below were found in one sample sequenced in a study of T cells in Graves' hyperthyroidism and ophthalmopathy. The investigators amplified TCR beta CDR3 regions from RNA transcripts. The HTBI primer set was used in a first-round RT-PCR of the TCR CDR3. From the multiplex PCR reads, TCRdb called clonotypes with MiXCR, one entry per CDR3 protein. The sample lists about 350,000 distinct CDR3 sequences, 15% to 20% seen once, with about a sixth in the top ten. Sequencing was done on a sample of blood. The source is a woman between 40 and 50 years old with Graves' ophthalmopathy.

This clonotype has ten or more counts. The rearrangement joins TRBV10-3 to TRBJ2-7, with 7 positions matching TRBD1. V was pared by 4 bases and J by 1 base, with 7 bases of the junction left unmatched. CDR3 length: 15 residues. Germline V CDR1 and CDR2: ENHRY, SYGVKD. The CDR3: CAISAPGQSSYEQYF. CDR3 coding DNA: TGTGCCATCAGTGCACCGGGACAGTCTTCCTACGAGCAGTACTTC.

This clonotype was counted many times. The chain couples TRBV27 to TRBJ1-2, with 9 bases matching TRBD1. The CDR3 sequence is 15 residues long. V lost 6 bases and J lost 4; bases outside the gene matches: 9. Germline CDR1 is MNHEY and CDR2 is SMNVEV (reference sequence). CDR3 loop: CASRLGQGRGYGYTF. CDR3 bases: TGTGCCAGCAGACTAGGACAGGGGAGAGGCTATGGCTACACCTTC.

This clonotype was seen at least ten times. The chain couples TRBV7-2 to TRBJ2-7; 7 bases are shared with TRBD1. Unmatched junction bases numbered 4, after V lost 4 bases and J lost 1 base. CDR1 and CDR2 from the germline V gene are SGHTA and FQGNSA. CDR3 length: 14 residues. The DNA for the CDR3 is TGTGCCAGCAGCTACTACAGGGGTTCCTACGAGCAGTACTTC. It specifies CASSYYRGSYEQYF.

This clonotype appeared many times. J is TRBJ2-6 and V is TRBV6-1, with D unresolved. The CDR3 extends over 13 amino acids. The germline CDR1 and CDR2 sequences are MNHNS and SASEGT. Deletions cut 8 bases from V and 2 bases from J, with 7 bases between. This CDR3 reads CASRLAGANVLTF. The CDR3 nucleotides are TGTGCCAGCCGGCTAGCTGGGGCCAACGTCCTGACTTTC.

Many counts were recorded for this clonotype. The CDR3 loop is CASSQAGTPSYEQYF. In nucleotides, the CDR3 is TGTGCCAGCAGCCAAGCAGGGACGCCTTCCTACGAGCAGTACTTC. V gene TRBV3-1 combines with J gene TRBJ2-7; D is perhaps TRBD1 or TRBD2 (5 bases each). Trimming removed 1 base from V and 1 base from J, with 11 bases in between. This CDR3 contains 15 residues. Looked up from germline, CDR1 is LGHDT and CDR2 is YNNKEL (reference sequence).

The V gene is TRBV6-5, the J gene TRBJ2-5; 9 positions match TRBD1. V shed 5 bases and J 5 bases; nucleotides not matched to a gene: 3. Germline CDR1 is MNHEY and CDR2 is SVGAGI. The CDR3 is 13 amino acids. The CDR3 DNA follows: TGTGCCAGCAGTAACGACAGGGGGGAGACCCAGTACTTC. It specifies CASSNDRGETQYF.

This clonotype was seen ten or more times. The J gene is TRBJ2-7, the V gene TRBV5-1; 10 positions agree with TRBD2. The CDR3 is 16 amino acids. CDR1 SGHRS and CDR2 YFSETQ come from the germline V gene. Trimming cost V 3 bases and J 3 bases; bases outside gene matches: 9. The CDR3: CASSSGGLAGVYEQYF. CDR3 nucleotide sequence: TGCGCCAGCAGCTCCGGCGGGCTAGCGGGAGTCTACGAGCAGTACTTC.

Worth noting for this clonotype: This could be a read error, since a much larger clone is one nucleotide away. V usage is TRBV2 and J usage is TRBJ2-3; D perhaps matches TRBD1 (7 bases). This CDR3 has 14 residues. In germline, CDR1 is SNHLY, CDR2 FYNNEI. Here the CDR3 reads CVQQEGQNTDTQYF. CDR3 bases: TGTGTCCAACAGGAGGGACAGAACACAGATACGCAGTATTTT.

In this sample, this clonotype turned up many times. This chain joins TRBV12-3 or TRBV12-4 and TRBJ2-7, with no clear D. V was cut by 5 bases and J by 3 bases, with 17 bases left in between. This CDR3 is 15 amino acids long. CDR3 nucleotides: TGTGCCAGCAGTGAACCGGGTGGCTCCCACTACGAGCAGTACTTC. As protein: CASSEPGGSHYEQYF.

This clonotype has ten or more counts. The chain joins TRBV28 to TRBJ1-5; possible D gene TRBD1, 6 bases. CDR1 is MDHEN and CDR2 is SYDVKM in the germline V gene. Trimming stripped 5 bases from V and 1 base from J, with 9 bases between. CDR3 size: 14 residues. CDR3 in amino acids: CASSITGSNQPQHF. CDR3 bases: TGTGCCAGCAGTATAACAGGGAGCAATCAGCCCCAGCATTTT.

This clonotype has more than one count but fewer than ten. A much larger clone lies one base from this, so it may be a read error. This sequence joins TRBV12-3 or TRBV12-4 and TRBJ2-7; possibly TRBD1 for D (6 bases). Deletions cut 6 bases from V and 12 bases from J, with 21 bases between. The CDR3 has 13 amino acids. DNA for the CDR3: TGTGCCAGCAGCCCAATACTAAACAGGGAAACGTACTTC. Its protein product is CASSPILNRETYF.

J is TRBJ1-1 and V is TRBV6-4; D unclear. V lost 7 bases and J lost 11, with 17 bases in between. The CDR3 runs to 12 residues. In germline, CDR1 is MRHNA, CDR2 SNTAGT. In nucleotides, the CDR3 is TGTGCCAGCACCCCCAATTTTCTCGTTGCTTTCTTT. Translating it yields CASTPNFLVAFF.

This clonotype has ten or more counts. A read error is possible here, since a much larger clone lies one base away. V is TRBV27 and J is TRBJ1-1, with 9 nucleotides matching TRBD1. CDR1 MNHEY and CDR2 SMNVEV come from the germline V gene (reference sequence). The junction had 7 bases not matched to a gene; V was cut back by 6 bases and J by 5 bases. The CDR3 spans 14 residues. The CDR3 nucleotides are TGTGCCAGCAGATTACAGGGGGCGAGGACTGAAGCTTTCTTT. Its protein product is CASRLQGARTEAFF.

This clonotype was seen repeatedly, ten times or more. The junction shows a germline mismatch at one end, possibly a read error. The rearrangement uses TRBV28 and TRBJ1-3, with TRBD1 identical over 7 bases. Germline CDR1 and CDR2: MDHEN and SYDVKM. The CDR3 length is 16 residues. The CDR3 spells CASSSQDRHSGNIIYF. The CDR3 coding sequence is TGTGCCAGCAGTTCTCAGGACAGGCACTCTGGAAACATCATATATTTT.

This clonotype was observed many times. This sequence joins TRBV30 and TRBJ1-1, with D uncertain. V was clipped by 5 bases and J by 1 base, with 8 bases between them. Germline CDR1 and CDR2: GTSNPN and SVGIG (reference sequence). The CDR3 length is 12 residues. This CDR3 is CAWSAANTEAFF. The CDR3 DNA reads as TGTGCCTGGTCTGCTGCGAACACTGAAGCTTTCTTT.

In this sample, this clonotype turned up many times. The chain recombines TRBV30 with TRBJ1-5; D possibly corresponds to TRBD1 (5 bases). The CDR3 extends over 15 amino acids. Germline V lookup: CDR1 GTSNPN, CDR2 SVGIG (reference sequence). Trimming took off 0 bases at V and 7 bases at J, with 16 bases between the two ends. The DNA for the CDR3 is TGTGCCTGGAGTGTTTGGACCGGTGGGGACCAGCCCCAGCATTTT. Its protein is CAWSVWTGGDQPQHF. Together with reference TRBV30 and TRBJ1-5, the CDR3 gives the full variable domain: SQTIHQWPATLVQPVGSPLSLECTVEGTSNPNLYWYRQAAGRGLQLLFYSVGIGQISSEVPQNLSASRPQDRQFILSSKKLLLSDSGFYLCAWSVWTGGDQPQHFGDGTRLSIL.

In its sample, this clonotype was seen many times. This chain joins TRBV30 and TRBJ2-7; 9 bases line up with TRBD2. This CDR3 contains 14 residues. After removal of 0 bases from V and 5 bases from J, the junction contained 5 bases not matched to a gene. CDR1 is GTSNPN and CDR2 is SVGIG in the germline V gene (reference sequence). CDR3 bases: TGTGCCTGGAGTGTGTTAGCGGGAGCAGACGAGCAGTACTTC. The encoded protein is CAWSVLAGADEQYF.

This clonotype was counted at least ten times. This chain joins TRBV5-1 and TRBJ2-7, with a weak D call TRBD2 (6 bases). Germline V CDR1 and CDR2: SGHRS, YFSETQ. This CDR3 is built from 16 residues. Deletions cut 0 bases from V and 2 bases from J, with 15 bases between. The CDR3 DNA is TGCGCCAGCAGCTTGGGGTTCACTAGCCCTACCTACGAGCAGTACTTC. It specifies CASSLGFTSPTYEQYF.

Ten or more counts support this clonotype. The gene calls are TRBV28 and TRBJ1-1; TRBD1 matches at 7 bases. CDR1 MDHEN and CDR2 SYDVKM come from the germline V gene. J was trimmed by 4 bases and V by 9 bases; bases with no gene match: 11. The CDR3 covers 14 residues. The CDR3 nucleotides read TGTGCCAGTGCCCCACAGGGGTGGCCCACTGAAGCTTTCTTT. It translates to CASAPQGWPTEAFF.

Ten or more counts support this clonotype. The V gene is TRBV6-2 or TRBV6-3, the J gene TRBJ2-2, with 9 bases identical to TRBD1. Germline lookup yields CDR1 MNHEY and CDR2 SVGEGT. The V gene end was trimmed by 5 bases and the J gene end by 4 bases; junction bases not matched to a gene: 5. The CDR3 is 15 amino acids. The CDR3 loop reads CASSGTGITTGELFF. The CDR3 DNA follows: TGTGCCAGCAGTGGGACAGGGATTACCACCGGGGAGCTGTTTTTT.

Ten or more counts support this clonotype. This chain joins TRBV11-2 and TRBJ1-3; D call uncertain. V was clipped by 5 bases and J by 0 bases, with 11 bases between them. CDR1 and CDR2 from the germline V gene are SGHAT and FQNNGV. The CDR3 contains 15 residues. The CDR3 DNA follows: TGTGCCAGCAGCAGAACGCCCTTCTCTGGAAACACCATATATTTT. This encodes CASSRTPFSGNTIYF.

Ten or more counts support this clonotype. The chain joins TRBV7-9 to TRBJ1-3; TRBD1 might be the D (6 bases). Looked up from germline, CDR1 is SEHNR and CDR2 is FQNEAQ (reference sequence). The CDR3 runs to 17 residues. V shed 5 bases and J shed 7 bases, with 24 bases lying between them. The CDR3 protein is CASSPRITGQRENTIYF. The CDR3 region has the DNA TGTGCCAGCAGCCCAAGAATTACAGGGCAGCGGGAGAACACCATATATTTT. The variable domain in full, completed from reference TRBV7-9 and TRBJ1-3, reads DTGVSQNPRHKITKRGQNVTFRCDPISEHNRLYWYRQTLGQGPEFLTYFQNEAQLEKSRLLSDRFSAERPKGSFSTLEIQRTEQGDSAMYLCASSPRITGQRENTIYFGEGSWLTVV.

The rearrangement joins TRBV5-1 to TRBJ2-5, with 9 bases lining up with TRBD2. Trimming took 4 bases from V and 2 from J; bases not matched to a gene: 6. This CDR3 contains 15 residues. Per the germline V gene, CDR1 is SGHRS and CDR2 is YFSETQ. CDR3 nucleotides: TGCGCCAGCAGCCCGCCGACTAGCGGACAAGAGACCCAGTACTTC. Its protein is CASSPPTSGQETQYF.

This clonotype was counted a few times. The V gene is TRBV19, the J gene TRBJ2-2; 10 positions match TRBD2. The V gene's germline CDR1 is LNHDA and CDR2 SQIVND (reference sequence). This CDR3 region has 15 residues. V trimming: 6 bases; J trimming: 6 bases; junction bases outside the gene matches: 7. The CDR3 nucleotides read TGTGCCAGTAGGCCTCTAGCGGGAGCAGCCGGGGAGCTGTTTTTT. As protein: CASRPLAGAAGELFF. The complete variable domain, with remaining parts taken from reference TRBV19 and TRBJ2-2, reads DGGITQSPKYLFRKEGQNVTLSCEQNLNHDAMYWYRQDPGQGLRLIYYSQIVNDFQKGDIAEGYSVSREKKESFPLTVTSAQKNPTAFYLCASRPLAGAAGELFFGEGSRLTVL.

This clonotype has a handful of counts. This chain uses TRBV18 with TRBJ1-1; D is ambiguous. V gave up 2 bases and J gave up 5 bases, with 12 bases separating them. Germline values: CDR1 KGHSH, CDR2 LQKENI. There are 14 residues in the CDR3. DNA for the CDR3: TGTGCCAGCTCACCATTTGCGGGGTTGACTGAAGCTTTCTTT. Its protein product is CASSPFAGLTEAFF.

In this sample, this clonotype turned up many times. The genes are TRBV25-1 and TRBJ1-2; D gene unclear. Per the germline V gene, CDR1 is MGHDK and CDR2 is SYGVNS. CDR3 length equals 13 residues. Trimming pared 2 bases from V and 6 bases from J, leaving 10 bases between. The CDR3 DNA reads TGTGCCAGCAGTGAACGGTCAGTAGATGGCTACACCTTC. It encodes CASSERSVDGYTF.

The V call is TRBV11-2, the J call TRBJ2-5; 8 bases match TRBD2. With 1 base clipped from V and 0 bases from J, the junction kept 7 bases outside the gene matches. This CDR3 is built from 17 residues. Germline V gene sequence: CDR1 SGHAT, CDR2 FQNNGV. The CDR3 region is CASSLVGGGGNQETQYF. The CDR3 coding sequence is TGTGCCAGCAGCTTAGTTGGTGGCGGGGGGAACCAAGAGACCCAGTACTTC.

This clonotype was seen many times. The chain couples TRBV28 to TRBJ2-7, with a weak D call TRBD1 (6 bases). The germline V gene has CDR1 MDHEN and CDR2 SYDVKM. V was clipped by 6 bases and J by 4 bases, with 13 bases between them. There are 13 residues in the CDR3. Here the CDR3 DNA reads TGTGCCAGCAGCCCCTGGACAGCTTACGAGCAGTACTTC. Residues: CASSPWTAYEQYF.

The chain carries TRBV7-2 and TRBJ1-5, with TRBD1 matching over 8 bases. The CDR3 is 15 residues long. The germline CDR1 and CDR2 sequences are SGHTA and FQGNSA. V was clipped by 5 bases and J by 6 bases; unmatched bases: 9. The CDR3 reads CASSLDRVRGQPQHF. CDR3 bases: TGTGCCAGCAGCCTGGACAGGGTCCGTGGTCAGCCCCAGCATTTT. Full variable domain (rest looked up from reference TRBV7-2 and TRBJ1-5): GAGVSQSPSNKVTEKGKDVELRCDPISGHTALYWYRQSLGQGLEFLIYFQGNSAPDKSGLPSDRFSAERTGGSVSTLTIQRTQQEDSAVYLCASSLDRVRGQPQHFGDGTRLSIL.

This clonotype appeared a few times. The rearrangement uses TRBV9 and TRBJ2-2; unclear D gene. The CDR3 has 14 residues. Germline V gives CDR1 SGDLS, CDR2 YYNGEE. V was clipped by 4 bases and J by 7 bases, with 14 bases between them. Here the CDR3 reads CASSPYSENGELFF. Written as DNA, the CDR3 is TGTGCCAGCAGCCCTTACAGTGAAAACGGGGAGCTGTTTTTT. Using reference TRBV9 and TRBJ2-2 for the parts outside the CDR3, the full variable domain is DSGVTQTPKHLITATGQRVTLRCSPRSGDLSVYWYQQSLDQGLQFLIQYYNGEERAKGNILERFSAQQFPDLHSELNLSSLELGDSALYFCASSPYSENGELFFGEGSRLTVL.